A single sample is the source of the 5 T cell receptor beta chains below, sequenced in a study of PD-1 blockade in mismatch repair-deficient tumors. The assay was immunoSEQ multiplex PCR, and TCRdb's table has in-frame clones only and misses some. The sample contains roughly 70,000 clones, around 80% of which appear only once. The specimen was peripheral blood, collected 2 weeks after starting pembrolizumab. These receptors originate from an adult with mismatch repair-deficient cancer.

V and J are TRBV2 and TRBJ1-1; maybe TRBD1 (6 bases). This CDR3 is 11 amino acids long. Germline V gene data show CDR1 as SNHLY and CDR2 as FYNNEI. V lost 5 bases to trimming and J lost 7 bases, with 8 bases between them. The CDR3: CASSTGYEAFF. The CDR3 DNA reads as TGTGCCAGCAGTACAGGGTATGAAGCTTTCTTT.

V usage is TRBV2 and J usage is TRBJ1-1; perhaps TRBD1 as D (5 bases). Germline loops: CDR1 SNHLY, CDR2 FYNNEI. V lost 5 bases to trimming and J lost 3 bases, with 16 bases between them. The CDR3 consists of 15 residues. The CDR3 coding sequence is TGTGCCAGCAGTTTAAGCCGGGACTTCGACACTGAAGCTTTCTTT. Protein product: CASSLSRDFDTEAFF.

CDR3 in DNA: TGTGCCAGCAGTTTGGGGGGGGTGTCGAACACTGAAGCTTTCTTT. As protein: CASSLGGVSNTEAFF. This chain joins TRBV27 and TRBJ1-1, with D maybe TRBD1 (5 bases). V lost 3 bases and J lost 1, with 12 bases in between. CDR3 length equals 15 residues. Germline V gives CDR1 MNHEY, CDR2 SMNVEV (reference sequence).

This chain joins TRBV5-4 and TRBJ2-7; maybe TRBD1 (7 bases). There are 15 residues in the CDR3. V lost 2 bases, J lost 5 bases, and 17 bases lay in between. Germline lookup yields CDR1 SGHNT and CDR2 YYREEE (reference sequence). The CDR3 loop is CASSFPGDSNHEQYF. The CDR3 region has the DNA TGTGCCAGCAGCTTTCCGGGGGACAGCAATCACGAGCAGTACTTC.

V usage is TRBV6-5 and J usage is TRBJ2-7, with TRBD2 matching over 8 bases. J was trimmed by 4 bases and V by 4 bases; bases with no gene match: 6. The CDR3 spans 14 residues. Germline V gene sequence: CDR1 MNHEY, CDR2 SVGAGI. The CDR3 region is CASSSAGLEYEQYF. The DNA for the CDR3 is TGTGCCAGCAGTTCCGCGGGACTAGAGTACGAGCAGTACTTC.